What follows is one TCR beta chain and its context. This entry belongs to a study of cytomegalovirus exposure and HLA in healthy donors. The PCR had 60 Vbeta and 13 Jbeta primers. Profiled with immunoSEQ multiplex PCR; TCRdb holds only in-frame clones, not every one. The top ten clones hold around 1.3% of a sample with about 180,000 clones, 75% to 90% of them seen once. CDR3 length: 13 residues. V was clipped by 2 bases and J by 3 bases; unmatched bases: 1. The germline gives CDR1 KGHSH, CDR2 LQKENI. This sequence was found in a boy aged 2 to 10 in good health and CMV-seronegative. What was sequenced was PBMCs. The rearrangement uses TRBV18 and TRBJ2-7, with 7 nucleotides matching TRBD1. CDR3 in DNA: TGTGCCAGCTCACCAGGACAGGACTACGAGCAGTACTTC. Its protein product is CASSPGQDYEQYF.